This T cell receptor (beta chain) was identified during a study of CD8 T cells in Susac syndrome. When the RNA was reverse transcribed, random hexamers were used with an input of roughly 0.45 to 1 ug. Via MiXCR, TCRdb re-called the immunoSEQ multiplex PCR reads, giving one row per CDR3 protein. In the table there are about 180,000 distinct CDR3 sequences, around 95% of which are singletons. V lost 0 bases, J lost 0 bases, and 6 bases lay in between. The germline V gene encodes CDR1 SGDLS and CDR2 YYNGEE. This CDR3 is 14 amino acids long. The genes are TRBV9 and TRBJ1-1; D not certain. The sequenced material came from CD4+ T cells from PBMCs. The sequence was obtained from a human donor with multiple sclerosis. CDR3 protein: CASSVASMNTEAFF. CDR3 sequence (DNA): TGTGCCAGCAGCGTAGCTAGCATGAACACTGAAGCTTTCTTT. The full variable domain, in which reference TRBV9 and TRBJ1-1 provide the parts outside the CDR3, is DSGVTQTPKHLITATGQRVTLRCSPRSGDLSVYWYQQSLDQGLQFLIQYYNGEERAKGNILERFSAQQFPDLHSELNLSSLELGDSALYFCASSVASMNTEAFFGQGTRLTVV.